Listed below are T cell receptor beta chains from one sample, sequenced in a study of OX40 agonist ivuxolimab in advanced cancers. Measured with immunoSEQ multiplex PCR; TCRdb has only the in-frame clones, and not every one. The sample has more than 50,000 clones, 84% seen once. The sequences come from CD4+ or CD8+ T cells sorted from blood, collected in a trial of the OX40 agonist ivuxolimab. These receptors were taken from an adult with an advanced solid tumor such as melanoma, head and neck, liver or kidney cancer. The CDR3 runs from the conserved cysteine through the conserved F or W. Some rows mark clone size as missing; the rest say once, few, many or name a class of expanded clone.

J gene: TRBJ2-3; V gene: TRBV7-9; clone size: .; CDR3 protein: CASSLTPTDTQYF
J gene: TRBJ1-4; V gene: TRBV6-6; clone size: .; CDR3 protein: CASSYSIAGEKLFF
J gene: TRBJ2-5; V gene: TRBV5-4; clone size: .; CDR3 protein: CASSRLGNSETQYF
J gene: TRBJ2-7; V gene: TRBV6-5; clone size: .; CDR3 protein: CASSPRDRASYEQYF
J gene: TRBJ2-7; V gene: TRBV6-1; clone size: .; CDR3 protein: CASSEVQASAYEQYF
J gene: TRBJ1-3; V gene: TRBV11-2; clone size: .; CDR3 protein: CASSSSRTAGNTIYF
J gene: TRBJ1-2; V gene: TRBV19; clone size: .; CDR3 protein: CASSPQGTGANYGYTF
J gene: TRBJ1-1; V gene: TRBV28; clone size: once; CDR3 protein: CASSLLNTEAFF
J gene: TRBJ1-1; V gene: TRBV7-2; clone size: .; CDR3 protein: CASSFGTPRGNTEAFF
J gene: TRBJ1-3; V gene: TRBV7-8; clone size: .; CDR3 protein: CASSWGTGTSGNTIYF
J gene: TRBJ1-5; V gene: TRBV28; clone size: .; CDR3 protein: CASRAPGEYQPQHF
J gene: TRBJ1-1; V gene: TRBV10-3; clone size: .; CDR3 protein: CAISESIRGWLNTEAFF
J gene: TRBJ2-6; V gene: TRBV11-2; clone size: .; CDR3 protein: CASSLDSGANVLTF
J gene: TRBJ2-5; V gene: TRBV20-1; clone size: .; CDR3 protein: CSARHQETQYF
J gene: TRBJ1-2; V gene: TRBV30; clone size: .; CDR3 protein: CAWSVGGPSPYGYTF
J gene: TRBJ1-2; V gene: TRBV19; clone size: .; CDR3 protein: CASRETDSQKGYTF
J gene: TRBJ2-3; V gene: TRBV29-1; clone size: .; CDR3 protein: CSVGGTGRTDTQYF
J gene: TRBJ2-5; V gene: TRBV2; clone size: .; CDR3 protein: CASSEGTAGGLSQYF
J gene: TRBJ2-5; V gene: TRBV5-1; clone size: .; CDR3 protein: CASSPGLLRETQYF
J gene: TRBJ2-1; V gene: TRBV7-9; clone size: .; CDR3 protein: CASRRYTGGTYNEQFF
J gene: TRBJ2-5; V gene: TRBV27; clone size: .; CDR3 protein: CASRKAGGGETQYF
J gene: TRBJ1-2; V gene: TRBV28; clone size: .; CDR3 protein: CASSDSSRSYTF
J gene: TRBJ2-1; V gene: TRBV27; clone size: few; CDR3 protein: CASSLTTSGGDEQFF
J gene: TRBJ1-1; V gene: TRBV7-6; clone size: .; CDR3 protein: CASSSRINTEAFF
J gene: TRBJ1-5; V gene: TRBV19; clone size: few; CDR3 protein: CASSAGQGNQPQHF
J gene: TRBJ1-6; V gene: TRBV7-3; clone size: once; CDR3 protein: CASSPGINNSPLHF
J gene: TRBJ2-5; V gene: TRBV6-4; clone size: few; CDR3 protein: CASNRARGPKETQYF
J gene: TRBJ2-6; V gene: TRBV5-4; clone size: few; CDR3 protein: CASSLAWFIGANVLTF
J gene: TRBJ1-6; V gene: TRBV6-1; clone size: once; CDR3 protein: CASSDTAGRNSPLHF
J gene: TRBJ2-5; V gene: TRBV28; clone size: .; CDR3 protein: CASSFWTGKGEETQYF
J gene: TRBJ2-5; V gene: TRBV7-9; clone size: .; CDR3 protein: CASSNTGFQETQYF
J gene: TRBJ1-1; V gene: TRBV19; clone size: few; CDR3 protein: CASSDRIRDTEAFF
J gene: TRBJ2-7; V gene: TRBV5-4; clone size: .; CDR3 protein: CASSRPGTSGYEQYF
J gene: TRBJ2-1; V gene: TRBV28; clone size: .; CDR3 protein: CASYGRGVEQFF
J gene: TRBJ2-7; V gene: TRBV2; clone size: .; CDR3 protein: CASSERFVVTYEQYF
J gene: TRBJ2-3; V gene: TRBV29-1; clone size: .; CDR3 protein: CSVAGTGVDTQYF
J gene: TRBJ2-7; V gene: TRBV5-6; clone size: once; CDR3 protein: CASSLPGGQGGEQYF
J gene: TRBJ2-2; V gene: TRBV6-1; clone size: .; CDR3 protein: CASHSDPRRELFF
J gene: TRBJ1-4; V gene: TRBV28; clone size: .; CDR3 protein: CASSLRALNEKLFF